These T cell receptor beta chains were read from a single sample in a study of CD8 T cells in ankylosing spondylitis. TCRdb ran MiXCR on the 5' RACE reads and lists one entry per CDR3 protein. This table holds 230,000 or so distinct CDR3 sequences, roughly a quarter found once. Sequencing was performed on blood, either unsorted or a sorted T cell fraction (not recorded which). The receptors originated from a male donor with ankylosing spondylitis or in good health (not recorded which). Each CDR3 is given with its conserved first and last residue. A D gene is named only where the DNA matches it firmly. Clone size, where shown, is once, few, many, or a class for clones that have expanded.

d_call: NA; v_call: TRBV20-1; j_call: TRBJ2-6; clone_size: NA; cdr3_aa: CSAGDVSANVLTF; cdr3_nt: TGCAGTGCTGGTGATGTTAGCGCCAACGTCCTGACTTTC
d_call: NA; v_call: TRBV5-1; j_call: TRBJ2-5; clone_size: NA; cdr3_aa: CASSLRVGETQYF; cdr3_nt: TGCGCCAGCAGCTTGAGGGTGGGAGAGACCCAGTACTTC
d_call: NA; v_call: TRBV5-1; j_call: TRBJ1-5; clone_size: many; cdr3_aa: CASSLDGAGQPQHF; cdr3_nt: TGCGCCAGCAGCTTGGACGGGGCGGGTCAGCCCCAGCATTTT
d_call: TRBD1; v_call: TRBV15; j_call: TRBJ1-2; clone_size: NA; cdr3_aa: CATTPVGAGGSYTF; cdr3_nt: TGTGCCACCACCCCCGTTGGGGCAGGGGGTAGCTACACCTTC
d_call: TRBD2; v_call: TRBV12-3/TRBV12-4; j_call: TRBJ2-5; clone_size: few; cdr3_aa: CASTWEVAGGETQYF; cdr3_nt: TGTGCCAGCACCTGGGAGGTAGCGGGGGGAGAGACCCAGTACTTC
d_call: TRBD2; v_call: TRBV11-2; j_call: TRBJ2-1; clone_size: few; cdr3_aa: CASSLEGGVYNEQFF; cdr3_nt: TGTGCCAGCAGCTTAGAGGGGGGGGTTTACAATGAGCAGTTCTTC
d_call: TRBD1; v_call: TRBV18; j_call: TRBJ1-1; clone_size: once; cdr3_aa: CASSPILGGAYTEAFF; cdr3_nt: TGTGCCAGCTCACCAATCTTAGGGGGCGCGTATACTGAAGCTTTCTTT
d_call: TRBD1; v_call: TRBV15; j_call: TRBJ2-7; clone_size: NA; cdr3_aa: CATSSDRGSHEQYF; cdr3_nt: TGTGCCACCAGCAGCGACAGGGGGTCCCACGAGCAGTACTTC
d_call: NA; v_call: TRBV9; j_call: TRBJ2-5; clone_size: many; cdr3_aa: CASSVLAATPTQYF; cdr3_nt: TGTGCCAGCAGCGTACTGGCAGCCACCCCAACCCAGTACTTC
d_call: NA; v_call: TRBV2; j_call: TRBJ1-5; clone_size: many; cdr3_aa: CASSTRGRSNQPQHF; cdr3_nt: TGTGCCAGCAGTACCCGAGGGAGGAGCAATCAGCCCCAGCATTTT
d_call: TRBD2; v_call: TRBV6-1; j_call: TRBJ2-7; clone_size: NA; cdr3_aa: CASRKSGGQLSYEQYF; cdr3_nt: TGTGCCAGCAGGAAGAGCGGGGGGCAACTCTCCTACGAGCAGTACTTC
d_call: NA; v_call: TRBV10-1; j_call: TRBJ2-7; clone_size: NA; cdr3_aa: CASSEDFRGEQYF; cdr3_nt: TGCGCCAGCAGTGAAGACTTCAGGGGCGAGCAGTACTTC
d_call: TRBD2; v_call: TRBV12-3/TRBV12-4; j_call: TRBJ2-2; clone_size: NA; cdr3_aa: CASSLGLADTGELFF; cdr3_nt: TGTGCCAGCAGCCTGGGACTAGCGGACACCGGGGAGCTGTTTTTT
d_call: NA; v_call: TRBV12-3/TRBV12-4; j_call: TRBJ1-2; clone_size: many; cdr3_aa: CASTLSPNYGYTF; cdr3_nt: TGTGCCAGCACCTTGAGCCCTAACTATGGCTACACCTTC
d_call: NA; v_call: TRBV18; j_call: TRBJ2-1; clone_size: many; cdr3_aa: CASSPQREEQFF; cdr3_nt: TGTGCCAGCTCACCACAAAGAGAAGAGCAGTTCTTC
d_call: NA; v_call: TRBV2; j_call: TRBJ1-5; clone_size: NA; cdr3_aa: CASRKDSLYNQPQHF; cdr3_nt: TGTGCCAGCAGAAAGGACAGTCTTTACAATCAGCCCCAGCATTTT